These 5 T cell receptor beta chains were sequenced from one sample in a study of T cells in Graves' hyperthyroidism and ophthalmopathy. RNA transcripts gave rise to amplified TCR beta CDR3 regions. The TCR CDR3 was amplified in a first-round RT-PCR using the HTBI primer set. TCRdb re-called the multiplex PCR reads with MiXCR, one entry per CDR3 protein. The table lists around 300,000 distinct CDR3 sequences, roughly 15% of them singletons. The sequenced sample was blood. The receptors stem from a woman between 50 and 59 years old with Graves' hyperthyroidism that later progressed to Graves' ophthalmopathy.

This clonotype has ten or more counts. The chain has TRBV19 and TRBJ2-1; 8 bases line up with TRBD2. The CDR3 length is 16 residues. Germline CDR1 LNHDA, CDR2 SQIVND (reference sequence). V was pared by 4 bases and J by 3 bases, with 8 bases of the junction left unmatched. This CDR3 is CASSTGTRLRYNEQFF. In DNA, the CDR3 is TGTGCCAGTAGTACGGGGACTAGGTTGCGCTACAATGAGCAGTTCTTC.

This clonotype was detected ten times or more. The chain joins TRBV3-1 to TRBJ2-1, with 10 bases identical to TRBD2. CDR1 and CDR2 from the germline V gene are LGHDT and YNNKEL (reference sequence). This CDR3 has 16 amino acids. V shed 0 bases, J shed 7 bases, and the junction held 6 bases outside the gene matches. CDR3 nucleotides: TGTGCCAGCAGCCAAGAAGCGAGCGGGAGGGGTAATGAGCAGTTCTTC. This encodes CASSQEASGRGNEQFF.

This rearrangement joins TRBV28 to TRBJ2-2, with 7 bases aligning to TRBD2. The CDR3 loop spans 16 amino acids. Trimming at V came to 7 bases and at J to 0 bases, leaving 8 bases not matched to a gene. Germline CDR1 MDHEN, CDR2 SYDVKM. The CDR3 DNA reads as TGTGCCAGCACCCTCGGGGGGACCGCGAACACCGGGGAGCTGTTTTTT. The encoded protein is CASTLGGTANTGELFF.

At least ten counts were recorded for this clonotype. The chain couples TRBV11-2 to TRBJ2-1; TRBD1 matches at 8 bases. CDR1 and CDR2 from the germline V gene are SGHAT and FQNNGV. The CDR3 totals 15 residues. Trimming removed 6 bases from V and 5 bases from J; junction bases left unmatched: 9. The CDR3 DNA reads TGTGCCAGCAGTTCCCCCCGGGACAGGAACAATGAGCAGTTCTTC. Translation: CASSSPRDRNNEQFF.

This chain joins TRBV28 and TRBJ2-7, with D perhaps being TRBD1 or TRBD2 (5 bases each). Germline V lookup: CDR1 MDHEN, CDR2 SYDVKM. Trimming took 7 bases from V and 0 from J, leaving 19 bases between them. This CDR3 has 16 amino acids. The CDR3 is CASTEPGTVSSYEQYF. The DNA for the CDR3 is TGTGCCAGCACCGAGCCCGGGACCGTCAGCTCCTACGAGCAGTACTTC.